One sample yielded the 5 T cell receptor beta chains listed below, sequenced in a study of OX40 agonist ivuxolimab in advanced cancers. The method was immunoSEQ multiplex PCR; TCRdb's version includes in-frame clones alone and lacks a portion of them. The repertoire holds fewer than 80,000 clones, with roughly 90% as singletons. This specimen was CD4+ or CD8+ T cells sorted from blood, taken in a trial of the OX40 agonist ivuxolimab. These receptors were obtained from an adult with an advanced solid tumor such as melanoma, head and neck, liver or kidney cancer.

This clone was recorded many times. V is TRBV7-9 and J is TRBJ1-5; D is perhaps TRBD1 (5 bases). The V gene's germline CDR1 is SEHNR and CDR2 FQNEAQ (reference sequence). Trimming took 0 bases from V and 7 from J, leaving 13 bases between them. CDR3 length: 15 amino acids. CDR3 in amino acids: CASSLAEGRSQPQHF. Written as DNA, the CDR3 is TGTGCCAGCAGCTTAGCTGAGGGGAGAAGCCAGCCCCAGCATTTT.

This chain joins TRBV29-1 and TRBJ2-2, with 11 nucleotides matching TRBD1. The V gene end was trimmed by 7 bases and the J gene end by 3 bases; junction bases not matched to a gene: 4. Germline CDR1 is SQVTM and CDR2 is ANQGSEA. The CDR3 length is 14 residues. DNA for the CDR3: TGCAGCGGAGGACAGGGGGCGCACACCGGGGAGCTGTTTTTT. It encodes CSGGQGAHTGELFF.

V gene TRBV7-9 combines with J gene TRBJ2-3, with no clear D. Trimming stripped 5 bases from V and 4 bases from J, with 22 bases between. Per the germline V gene, CDR1 is SEHNR and CDR2 is FQNEAQ (reference sequence). The CDR3 is made up of 17 amino acids. The CDR3 sequence: CASSENRVSLKADTQYF. Here the CDR3 DNA reads TGTGCCAGCAGCGAGAACCGGGTTTCGTTGAAGGCAGATACGCAGTATTTT.

The chain couples TRBV11-3 to TRBJ2-3, with 7 bases that match TRBD2. The CDR3 runs 16 residues. The trim removed 1 base at V and 3 bases at J, leaving 7 bases unmatched. Germline V gene sequence: CDR1 SGHNT, CDR2 YENEEA. CDR3 sequence (DNA): TGTGCCAGCAGCTTAGGGGAGCGGGATAGTACAGATACGCAGTATTTT. Amino acids: CASSLGERDSTDTQYF.

The chain couples TRBV19 to TRBJ1-2; D call uncertain. The germline gives CDR1 LNHDA, CDR2 SQIVND (reference sequence). CDR3 length: 12 residues. Trimming took 7 bases from V and 5 from J, leaving 11 bases between them. CDR3 nucleotide sequence: TGTGCCAGTACATCTCTCGGGTATGGCTACACCTTC. This sequence encodes CASTSLGYGYTF.